This T cell receptor (beta chain) is from a study of blood T cell repertoires in COVID-19. Across the study: T cells, B-cell-depleted T cells, or PBMCs supplied cDNA or gDNA.

Some clones are missing from TCRdb's copy, which holds only in-frame ones; the method was immunoSEQ multiplex PCR. The data hold about 150,000 clones, with around four fifths observed a single time. Everyone who took part was 18 to 89 years old, and they came from over 20 US areas. Recovery meant two consecutive negative NP/OP PCR tests, professional clearance, or resolved symptoms. The junction had 7 bases not matched to a gene; V was cut back by 4 bases and J by 0 bases. This CDR3 is built from 15 residues. Germline V CDR1 and CDR2: SGHRS, YFSETQ. This clone was found a few times. Sequencing was carried out using PBMCs or T cells enriched from blood (not recorded which). The source of this sequence is a man aged 50-59 years who had recovered from COVID-19. The chain has TRBV5-1 and TRBJ2-7; TRBD1 aligns across 7 bases. CDR3 protein: CASSVGGANSYEQYF. The CDR3 DNA reads as TGCGCCAGCAGCGTAGGGGGCGCTAACTCCTACGAGCAGTACTTC.